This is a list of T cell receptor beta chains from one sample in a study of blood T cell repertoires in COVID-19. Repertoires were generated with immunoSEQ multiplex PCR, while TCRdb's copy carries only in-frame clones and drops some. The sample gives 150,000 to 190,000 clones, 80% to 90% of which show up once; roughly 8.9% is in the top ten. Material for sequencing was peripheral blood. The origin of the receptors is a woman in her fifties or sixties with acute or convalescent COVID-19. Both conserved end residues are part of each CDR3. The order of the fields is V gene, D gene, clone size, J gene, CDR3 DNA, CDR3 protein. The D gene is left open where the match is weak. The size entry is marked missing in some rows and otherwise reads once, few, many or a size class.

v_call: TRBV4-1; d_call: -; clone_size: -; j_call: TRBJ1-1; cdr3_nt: TGCGCCAGCAGCCTCGAACAGGTAGTCACTGAAGCTTTCTTT; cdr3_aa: CASSLEQVVTEAFF
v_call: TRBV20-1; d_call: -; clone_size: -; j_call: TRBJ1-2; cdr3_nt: TGCAGTGCTAGTGCGGGGAATAATGGCTACACCTTC; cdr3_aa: CSASAGNNGYTF
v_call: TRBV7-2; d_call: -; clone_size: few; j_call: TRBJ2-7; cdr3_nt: TGTGCCAGCAGCGGTAGGCCAGGGGAAATGCAGGGGAACCCTTACGAGCAGTACTTC; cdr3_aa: CASSGRPGEMQGNPYEQYF
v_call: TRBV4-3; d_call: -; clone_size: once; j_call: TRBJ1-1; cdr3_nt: TGCGCCAGCTCCCGGGGGGGGGTGTGGGACACTGAAGCTTTCTTT; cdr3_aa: CASSRGGVWDTEAFF
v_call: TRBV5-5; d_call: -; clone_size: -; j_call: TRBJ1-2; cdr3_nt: TGTGCCAGCCAGAAGGGAGGGAACTATGGCTACACCTTC; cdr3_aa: CASQKGGNYGYTF
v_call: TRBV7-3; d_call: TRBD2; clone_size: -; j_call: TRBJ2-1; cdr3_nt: TGTGCCAGCAGCTTAGGAGCGGGGGGCGGTGAGCAGTTCTTC; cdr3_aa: CASSLGAGGGEQFF
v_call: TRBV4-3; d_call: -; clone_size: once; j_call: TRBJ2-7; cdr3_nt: TGCGCCAGCAGCCAAGATGCGGGACGATCGGGCTCCTACGAGCAGTACTTC; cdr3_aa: CASSQDAGRSGSYEQYF
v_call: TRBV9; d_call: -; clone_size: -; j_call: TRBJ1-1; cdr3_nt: TGTGCCAGCAGCGTAGTCGGCAGGGGGAACACTGAAGCTTTCTTT; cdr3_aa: CASSVVGRGNTEAFF
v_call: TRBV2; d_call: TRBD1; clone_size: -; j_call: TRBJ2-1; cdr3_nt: TGTGCCAGCAGGGACGGGACAGGGTCCTACAATGAGCAGTTCTTC; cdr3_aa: CASRDGTGSYNEQFF
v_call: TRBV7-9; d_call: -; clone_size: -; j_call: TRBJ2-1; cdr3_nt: TGTGCCAGCAGCTTTATGGGGGGTAATGAGCAGTTCTTC; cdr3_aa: CASSFMGGNEQFF
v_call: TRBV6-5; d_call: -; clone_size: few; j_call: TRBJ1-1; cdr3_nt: TGTGCCAGCAGCGGGAGCACTGAAGCTTTCTTT; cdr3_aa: CASSGSTEAFF
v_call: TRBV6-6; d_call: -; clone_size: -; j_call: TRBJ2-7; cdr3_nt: TGTGCCAGCGCCGACGGGGCCTACGAGCAGTACTTC; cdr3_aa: CASADGAYEQYF
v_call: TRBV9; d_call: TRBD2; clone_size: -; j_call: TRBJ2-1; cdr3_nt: TGTGCCAGCAGCGTCGCCCCGGGGGCTAGCGGGAAGGATGAGCAGTTCTTC; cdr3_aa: CASSVAPGASGKDEQFF
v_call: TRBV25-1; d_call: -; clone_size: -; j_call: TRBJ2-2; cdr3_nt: TGTGCCAGCAGTGAATCTGGGGGGACCGGGGAGCTGTTTTTT; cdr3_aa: CASSESGGTGELFF
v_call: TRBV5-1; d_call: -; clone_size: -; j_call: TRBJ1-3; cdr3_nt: TGCGCCAGCAGCTTGAGCGGGGCGCGAAACACCATATATTTT; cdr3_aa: CASSLSGARNTIYF
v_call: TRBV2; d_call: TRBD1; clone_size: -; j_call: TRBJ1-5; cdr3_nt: TGTGCCAGCAGATCACAGGGGGCTCGGAATCAGCCCCAGCATTTT; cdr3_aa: CASRSQGARNQPQHF
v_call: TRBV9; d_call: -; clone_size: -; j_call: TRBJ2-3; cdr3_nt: TGTGCCAGCAGCCTAATTCCATCGGGAGATACGCAGTATTTT; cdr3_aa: CASSLIPSGDTQYF
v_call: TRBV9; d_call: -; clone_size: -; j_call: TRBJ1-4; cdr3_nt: TGTGCCAGCAGCTCTTCAGGGACTAATGAAAAACTGTTTTTT; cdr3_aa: CASSSSGTNEKLFF
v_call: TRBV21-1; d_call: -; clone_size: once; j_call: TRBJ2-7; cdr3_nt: TGTGCCAGCAGCCCACACATGACGGGGCTAGCGTCAAGCTCCTACGAGCAGTACTTC; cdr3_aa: CASSPHMTGLASSSYEQYF
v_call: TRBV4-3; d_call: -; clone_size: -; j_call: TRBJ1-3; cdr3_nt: TGCGCCAGCAGCCAAGCCCCCCACAGCCTCTCTGGAAACACCATATATTTT; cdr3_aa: CASSQAPHSLSGNTIYF
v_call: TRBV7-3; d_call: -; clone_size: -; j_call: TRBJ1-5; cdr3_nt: TGTGCCAGCAGCCCATCGGGGCCCCAGCATTTT; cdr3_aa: CASSPSGPQHF
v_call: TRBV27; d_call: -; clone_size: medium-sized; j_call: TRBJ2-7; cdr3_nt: TGTGCCAGCAGCAAAATGGCGGGCGAGCAGTACTTC; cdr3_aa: CASSKMAGEQYF
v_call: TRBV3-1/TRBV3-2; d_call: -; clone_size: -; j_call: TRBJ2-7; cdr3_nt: TGTGCCAGCAGCCAATTGGAGGGCGAGCAGTACTTC; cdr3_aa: CASSQLEGEQYF
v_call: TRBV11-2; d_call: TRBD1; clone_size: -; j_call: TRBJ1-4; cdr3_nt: TGTGCCAGCAGCCATTATAGAGACAGGGGGGGAAATGAAAAACTGTTTTTT; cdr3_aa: CASSHYRDRGGNEKLFF
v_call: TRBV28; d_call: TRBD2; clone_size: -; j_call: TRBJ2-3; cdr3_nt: TGTGCCAGCAGTACTCTAGCGGGAGGGACAGATACGCAGTATTTT; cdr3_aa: CASSTLAGGTDTQYF
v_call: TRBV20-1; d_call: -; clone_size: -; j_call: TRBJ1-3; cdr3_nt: TGCAGTGCTAGTAGGGCTTCGAGGGCTGGAAACACCATATATTTT; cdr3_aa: CSASRASRAGNTIYF